The clone carrying this T cell receptor beta chain was seen ten or more times. Its antigen is not known. The V segment lost 7 bases and the J segment 5 bases; nucleotides outside the gene matches: 11. There are 16 residues in the CDR3. Germline V lookup: CDR1 MDHEN, CDR2 SYDVKM. TCRdb analysed the multiplex PCR reads with MiXCR anew, one entry per CDR3 protein. The table shows tens of thousands of distinct CDR3 sequences, with approximately 45% occurring only once. The entry originates in a study of breast tumors, draining lymph nodes, adjacent tissues. General study points: Compared with lymph nodes, tumors were less diverse; compared with nontumor tissue, more. Most tumor T cells seemingly derive from lymph node, then expand in tumor. The lymph node origin of tumor T cells was framed as consistent with a hypothesis, not demonstrated. Luminal-like breast cancer showed significantly higher tumor–nontumor repertoire similarity than basal-like.

This clonotype was sampled from a female donor with breast cancer. Some clones in this sample may be carry-over from other donors' samples. The chain combines TRBV28 with TRBJ2-5; 12 nucleotides match TRBD2. Material: breast tumor tissue. The CDR3 bases are TGTGCCAGCACCGGACCTAGCGGGAGGGTCCGTGAGACCCAGTACTTC. Amino acid sequence: CASTGPSGRVRETQYF.